The present T cell receptor (beta chain) was sequenced within a study of CD8+ T cells in alopecia areata. Regarding this clone: As yet, its antigen is unknown.

This CDR3 is 11 amino acids long. Trimming took 5 bases from V and 7 from J, leaving 12 bases between them. In germline, CDR1 is DFQATT, CDR2 SNEGSKA (reference sequence). As for treatment: oral pan-JAK inhibitor, 5-10 mg twice daily. Starting from PBMCs, sorting isolated CD4+ and CD8+ T cells. cDNA prepared by RNA extraction and subsequent reverse transcription served as the template for sequencing. Profiling relied on immunoSEQ multiplex PCR, and the TCRdb table lists in-frame clones only, not all of them. The table records 200,000 to 250,000 clones, roughly 56% of them present only once. Findings of the study overall: Many expanded lesional clones persisted in scalp and blood during tofacitinib treatment.

Sequencing was performed on CD4+ T cells sorted from blood, taken at week 4, from a patient treated with tofacitinib. The sequence derives from a human donor with alopecia areata. The chain joins TRBV20-1 to TRBJ2-7; D not certain. CDR3 nucleotide sequence: TGCAGTGCTCAAGATAAGGCGGAGCAGTACTTC. Protein sequence: CSAQDKAEQYF.